The 12 T cell receptor beta chains listed next were all sequenced from one sample in a study of cytomegalovirus exposure and HLA in healthy donors. Primers included in the PCR were 60 Vbeta and 13 Jbeta primers. This table comes from immunoSEQ multiplex PCR, and its TCRdb copy is limited to in-frame clones, with some not included. Among 99,000 or so clones, approximately 83% were seen once, and the ten largest hold 3% to 4.5%. The material sequenced was PBMCs. These receptor sequences come from a female donor in good health and CMV-seropositive.

This rearrangement joins TRBV27 to TRBJ1-1; the match to TRBD1 covers 10 bases. The junction had 2 bases not matched to a gene; V was cut back by 5 bases and J by 2 bases. This CDR3 has 14 residues. The germline gives CDR1 MNHEY, CDR2 SMNVEV (reference sequence). Here the CDR3 reads CASSRTGGNTEAFF. As DNA, the CDR3 is TGTGCCAGCAGTAGGACAGGGGGAAACACTGAAGCTTTCTTT.

This chain uses TRBV28 with TRBJ1-3; 8 nucleotides agree with TRBD1. This CDR3 has 15 amino acids. Germline loops: CDR1 MDHEN, CDR2 SYDVKM. V trimming: 5 bases; J trimming: 7 bases; junction bases outside the gene matches: 10. CDR3 DNA: TGTGCCAGCAGTAAATCGGGACAGGCAAGCAACACCATATATTTT. It specifies CASSKSGQASNTIYF.

The chain is built from TRBV2 and TRBJ1-1; D remains unclear. The V and J ends lost 4 bases and 2 bases respectively, with 17 bases between them. The CDR3 covers 16 residues. CDR1 is SNHLY, CDR2 FYNNEI, per germline. CDR3 DNA sequence: TGTGCCAGCAGTGCGGGGAGCACCAAAATAAACACTGAAGCTTTCTTT. This codes for CASSAGSTKINTEAFF. Using reference TRBV2 and TRBJ1-1 for the parts outside the CDR3, the full variable domain is EPEVTQTPSHQVTQMGQEVILRCVPISNHLYFYWYRQILGQKVEFLVSFYNNEISEKSEIFDDQFSVERPDGSNFTLKIRSTKLEDSAMYFCASSAGSTKINTEAFFGQGTRLTVV.

V is TRBV5-4 and J is TRBJ2-1; a possible D gene is TRBD1 (6 bases). From germline, CDR1 is SGHNT and CDR2 YYREEE (reference sequence). Trimming removed 6 bases at V and 2 bases at J, with 15 bases between. This CDR3 spans 15 amino acids. The CDR3 bases are TGTGCCAGCACCCGGGGACAAGGCGCCTACAATGAGCAGTTCTTC. Encoded protein: CASTRGQGAYNEQFF.

The chain has TRBV9 and TRBJ2-1, with 12 nucleotides matching TRBD2. There are 16 residues in the CDR3. Germline values: CDR1 SGDLS, CDR2 YYNGEE. V lost 3 bases, J lost 3 bases, and 4 bases stayed unmatched. Written as DNA, the CDR3 is TGTGCCAGCAGCGGCCGGACTAGCGGGGACTACAATGAGCAGTTCTTC. Amino acids: CASSGRTSGDYNEQFF.

The rearrangement joins TRBV6-4 to TRBJ2-7; 8 nucleotides align to TRBD1. The V gene's germline CDR1 is MRHNA and CDR2 SNTAGT. The CDR3 sequence is 13 residues long. Losses at the gene ends were 4 bases for V and 3 bases for J; bases not matched to a gene: 2. In nucleotides, the CDR3 is TGTGCCAGCAGTGCACAGGGGGGCTACGAGCAGTACTTC. Translation: CASSAQGGYEQYF.

The chain is built from TRBV6-5 and TRBJ1-5; maybe TRBD1 (5 bases). V lost 8 bases to trimming and J lost 5 bases, with 16 bases between them. This CDR3 is 14 amino acids long. CDR1 MNHEY and CDR2 SVGAGI come from the germline V gene. The CDR3 DNA follows: TGTGCCAGCGGGAGGGGCCGGGGGGATCAGCCCCAGCATTTT. It yields the protein CASGRGRGDQPQHF.

V and J are TRBV2 and TRBJ2-2; 10 positions match TRBD2. Trimming cost V 5 bases and J 7 bases; bases outside gene matches: 10. Germline-derived CDR1 and CDR2 are SNHLY and FYNNEI. The CDR3 is 16 residues long. CDR3 in amino acids: CASSSLAGEVGGELFF. The DNA for the CDR3 is TGTGCCAGCAGTTCGCTAGCGGGGGAGGTTGGCGGGGAGCTGTTTTTT.

Concerning this clone: One end of the junction is discordant with germline, which a read error may explain. CDR3 amino acids: CASNETGGERLYEQYF. The CDR3 DNA reads as TGCGCCAGCAATGAGACAGGTGGAGAGAGGCTATACGAGCAGTACTTC. The gene calls are TRBV10-1 and TRBJ2-7, with D maybe TRBD1 (6 bases). The length of the CDR3 is 16 residues. In germline, CDR1 is WNHNN, CDR2 SYGVQD (reference sequence).

This clone was picked up one time. J is TRBJ1-1 and V is TRBV15; D may be TRBD1 (6 bases). Germline lookup yields CDR1 LNHNV and CDR2 YYDKDF (reference sequence). This CDR3 comprises 15 residues. V was cut by 1 base and J by 6 bases, with 15 bases left in between. The CDR3 DNA is TGTGCCACCAGCAGAGTCAGGGGAATTTTCGCTGAAGCTTTCTTT. This codes for CATSRVRGIFAEAFF.

This chain uses TRBV10-3 with TRBJ1-1; 9 bases map to TRBD1. The CDR3 is made up of 15 amino acids. From germline, CDR1 is ENHRY and CDR2 SYGVKD. Losses at the gene ends were 7 bases for V and 5 bases for J; bases not matched to a gene: 11. The CDR3 sequence is CAINSDRGSRTEAFF. The CDR3 DNA reads TGTGCCATCAACTCGGACAGGGGTAGTCGGACTGAAGCTTTCTTT.

The rearrangement joins TRBV5-6 to TRBJ2-1; no clear D. Per the germline V gene, CDR1 is SGHDT and CDR2 is YYEEEE. The CDR3 consists of 13 residues. V was cut by 4 bases and J by 4 bases, with 9 bases left in between. The CDR3 bases are TGTGCCAGCAGCGTCTACGGTTACAATGAGCAGTTCTTC. This gives the protein CASSVYGYNEQFF.